Listed below are T cell receptor beta chains from one sample, sequenced in a study of blood T cell repertoires in COVID-19. The repertoire was sequenced with immunoSEQ multiplex PCR; TCRdb's copy has only in-frame clones and lacks some. This sample has roughly 180,000 clones, with almost 80% found just once. The specimen sequenced was peripheral blood. These receptors were obtained from a man between 60 and 75 years old with active or convalescent COVID-19. CDR3s include the opening cysteine and the closing phenylalanine or tryptophan. D genes are given only for firm matches. Size tells how often a clone was seen (once, few, many) or the class of an expanded clone, and some rows leave it out.

>NA|TRBV6-5|TRBJ1-6|14|NA
TGTGCCAGCAGTTACTCGCGGTATAATTCACCCCTCCACTTT
CASSYSRYNSPLHF
>TRBD2|TRBV19|TRBJ2-7|12|NA
TGTGCCAGTAGTCCCCAAGCGGGGGAGCAGTACTTC
CASSPQAGEQYF
>NA|TRBV19|TRBJ2-7|15|NA
TGTGCCAGTAGTATATTTGCTTTAGGGGCCTACGAGCAGTACTTC
CASSIFALGAYEQYF
>NA|TRBV4-3|TRBJ2-7|14|NA
TGCGCCAGCAGCCAAGATAGCCTTTTCTACGAGCAGTACTTC
CASSQDSLFYEQYF
>NA|TRBV28|TRBJ1-3|15|NA
TGTGCCAGCACCTCAACAGTTTCGTCTGGAAACACCATATATTTT
CASTSTVSSGNTIYF
>TRBD1|TRBV28|TRBJ1-5|14|NA
TGTGCCAGCAGGCGACAGGGGGCATATCAGCCCCAGCATTTT
CASRRQGAYQPQHF
>TRBD2|TRBV6-5|TRBJ2-7|15|NA
TGTGCCAGCAGTTACTCGTCAGCGGGAGGGCACGAGCAGTACTTC
CASSYSSAGGHEQYF
>NA|TRBV11-2|TRBJ2-7|13|NA
TGTGCCAGCAGCTTATCAGTAGGGGACGAGCAGTACTTC
CASSLSVGDEQYF
>NA|TRBV6-1|TRBJ1-1|14|NA
TGTGCCAGCAGTGAAAAGGGGGTTTCGACTGAAGCTTTCTTT
CASSEKGVSTEAFF
>TRBD1|TRBV7-3|TRBJ1-6|17|NA
TGTGCCAGGGGTACGGGACAGGGGATCTCCTATAATTCACCCCTCCACTTT
CARGTGQGISYNSPLHF
>NA|TRBV7-9|TRBJ1-1|15|NA
TGTGCCAGCAGCTTAGAGCAGGGGAGGGACACTGAAGCTTTCTTT
CASSLEQGRDTEAFF
>TRBD1|TRBV29-1|TRBJ2-7|12|NA
TGCAGCGGGACAGGGGCAGTGAACGAGCAGTACTTC
CSGTGAVNEQYF
>TRBD2|TRBV2|TRBJ2-5|15|once
TGTGCCAGCAGTGAAGCGGGACTCGCGGGGGGGACCCAGTACTTC
CASSEAGLAGGTQYF
>NA|TRBV6-7|TRBJ1-6|18|NA
TGTGCCAGCAGTGACCAGGGGTTGTGGGCCATCGATAATTCACCCCTCCACTTT
CASSDQGLWAIDNSPLHF
>TRBD2|TRBV9|TRBJ2-3|17|NA
TGTGCCAGCAGCGTAGATCTAGCGGGAGGGCCGAGAGATACGCAGTATTTT
CASSVDLAGGPRDTQYF
>NA|TRBV2|TRBJ1-1|13|NA
TGTGCCAGCAGTGGGACAGTGAACACTGAAGCTTTCTTT
CASSGTVNTEAFF
>TRBD1|TRBV5-1|TRBJ2-7|14|NA
TGCGCCAGCAGCTCACAGGGGGGAGCGTACGAGCAGTACTTC
CASSSQGGAYEQYF
>NA|TRBV6-5|TRBJ2-7|14|NA
TGTGCCAGCAGTTACGACACAGGGCCCTACGAGCAGTACTTC
CASSYDTGPYEQYF
>NA|TRBV10-3|TRBJ1-1|14|NA
TGTGCCATCACCGAGGGGGGAGGGGGGACTGAAGCTTTCTTT
CAITEGGGGTEAFF
>TRBD1|TRBV19|TRBJ2-7|13|NA
TGTGCCAGTAGTATGACAGGGAACTACGAGCAGTACTTC
CASSMTGNYEQYF
>NA|TRBV19|TRBJ2-2|12|NA
TGTGCCAGTAGGACAGGAGCCGGGGAGCTGTTTTTT
CASRTGAGELFF
>TRBD1|TRBV5-4|TRBJ1-1|15|NA
TGTGCCAGCAGCTTTAGACAGGGGGCTAGCACTGAAGCTTTCTTT
CASSFRQGASTEAFF
>TRBD2|TRBV7-8|TRBJ2-1|18|NA
TGTGCCAGCAGCCTGCCGGGACTAGCGGGAGGGTTCCACAATGAGCAGTTCTTC
CASSLPGLAGGFHNEQFF
>NA|TRBV14|TRBJ1-1|12|many
TGTGCCAGCTTTGGAGTGAGCACTGAAGCTTTCTTT
CASFGVSTEAFF
>NA|TRBV6-6|TRBJ2-3|13|NA
TGTGCCAGCAGCTTACAGGGTCCAGATACGCAGTATTTT
CASSLQGPDTQYF
>NA|TRBV14|TRBJ2-7|15|NA
TGTGCCAGCAGCCCCGGGAAAGGCATTCCCTACGAGCAGTACTTC
CASSPGKGIPYEQYF
>NA|TRBV6-2/TRBV6-3|TRBJ1-2|12|NA
TGTGCCAGCAGTTACACATTCTATGGCTACACCTTC
CASSYTFYGYTF
>NA|TRBV7-2|TRBJ2-7|16|NA
TGTGCCAGCAGCTTAGCGCAATGGTGGCCTCCTCGCGAGCAGTACTTC
CASSLAQWWPPREQYF
>TRBD2|TRBV9|TRBJ2-3|16|NA
TGTGCCAGCAGCGCCCGGACTAGCGGAACCACAGATACGCAGTATTTT
CASSARTSGTTDTQYF
>TRBD2|TRBV29-1|TRBJ2-5|12|NA
TGCAGCGTTTCGGGGGGAAGGGAGACCCAGTACTTC
CSVSGGRETQYF
>NA|TRBV15|TRBJ1-5|15|NA
TGTGCCACCAGCAGAGGAAACGGTGGAGGGCAGCCCCAGCATTTT
CATSRGNGGGQPQHF
>TRBD2|TRBV7-2|TRBJ2-3|15|few
TGTGCCAGCAGCTTAGGGGGCAGCGGGGCAGATACGCAGTATTTT
CASSLGGSGADTQYF
>NA|TRBV27|TRBJ2-2|15|NA
TGTGCCAGCAGTTTACAGTTGGCGGGCACCGGGGAGCTGTTTTTT
CASSLQLAGTGELFF
>NA|TRBV29-1|TRBJ2-7|13|NA
TGCAGCGTTGAGGGACAAACCACCTACGAGCAGTACTTC
CSVEGQTTYEQYF
>TRBD1|TRBV28|TRBJ1-4|16|NA
TGTGCCAGCAGTCCTCACACCGGGACAGGGAATGAAAAACTGTTTTTT
CASSPHTGTGNEKLFF
>NA|TRBV27|TRBJ2-2|14|NA
TGTGCCAGCAGTTTCGGATCAGGCACCGGGGAGCTGTTTTTT
CASSFGSGTGELFF
>NA|TRBV18|TRBJ2-1|15|NA
TGTGCCAGCTCACCATATTGGGTCGGGGACAATGAGCAGTTCTTC
CASSPYWVGDNEQFF
>NA|TRBV6-2/TRBV6-3|TRBJ1-1|12|NA
TGTGCCAGCAGTTACCCATCGGCTGAAGCTTTCTTT
CASSYPSAEAFF
>NA|TRBV7-2|TRBJ2-2|13|NA
TGTGCCAGCAGCTCCACAGGGACCGGGGAGCTGTTTTTT
CASSSTGTGELFF
>TRBD2|TRBV28|TRBJ2-5|17|NA
TGTGCCAGCAGTAAAACTACGACTAGCGGGAGGGGAGAGACCCAGTACTTC
CASSKTTTSGRGETQYF
>TRBD1|TRBV5-8|TRBJ1-5|14|NA
TGTGCCAGCACCCTGGGACAGGGGAATCAGCCCCAGCATTTT
CASTLGQGNQPQHF
>TRBD1|TRBV4-1|TRBJ1-2|15|few
TGCGCCAGCAGCTTCCGGGACAGGGTCGAGGGGGGCTACACCTTC
CASSFRDRVEGGYTF
>NA|TRBV18|TRBJ2-4|13|NA
TGTGCCAGCTCAGGACTCGAAAGAGGCATTCAGTACTTC
CASSGLERGIQYF
>NA|TRBV20-1|TRBJ2-3|11|few
TGCAGTGCTAAACGGGTAGATACGCAGTATTTT
CSAKRVDTQYF
>TRBD1|TRBV4-3|TRBJ2-7|15|NA
TGCGCCAGCAGCCCCCTGGGACAGGGGGGCTACGAGCAGTACTTC
CASSPLGQGGYEQYF
>TRBD2|TRBV6-2/TRBV6-3|TRBJ2-3|19|NA
TGTGCCAGCAGTTACCCACGAAAGGGTCTTGAGGGGACTAGGGATACGCAGTATTTT
CASSYPRKGLEGTRDTQYF